This TCR beta chain was identified in a study of T cells after yellow fever vaccination. TCRdb processed the 5' RACE reads anew with MiXCR; each CDR3 protein has one entry. Seen here are about 300,000 distinct CDR3 sequences, about 4% observed once, and the top ten hold less than 25%. V lost 0 bases, J lost 6 bases, and 16 bases lay in between. The CDR3 spans 15 residues. The germline CDR1 and CDR2 sequences are DFQATT and SNEGSKA (reference sequence). To note about this clonotype: Antigen: not known.

Study-level results: Some clonotypes were seen in both the CD4 and the CD8 compartments. These made up a small share and likely arose from convergent recombination. Reappearance after the booster was seen for most primary-vaccination clones, at 95% to 97% CD4 and roughly 90% CD8. The bulk population could contribute abundant contaminating clonotypes to FACS-sorted repertoires.

This receptor was taken from a man between 18 and 29 years old who received the YFV17D yellow fever vaccine. The gene calls are TRBV20-1 and TRBJ2-3; D ambiguous. The specimen comprised PBMCs, sampled 5 days after the yellow fever booster vaccination. CDR3 bases: TGCAGTGCTAGAGATCGGGTTAGCACCGGGGATACGCAGTATTTT. This translates into CSARDRVSTGDTQYF.